This record covers a single T cell receptor (beta chain). The antigen remains undetermined. From germline, CDR1 is SGHTA and CDR2 FQGTGA. This CDR3 contains 17 residues. The V segment lost 3 bases and the J segment 8 bases; nucleotides outside the gene matches: 11. Antigen-specific CD4+ T cell clonotypes were called by their expansion after viral peptide-pool culture in ViraFEST. It was after nine to ten days of culture that CD4+ T cells were isolated. Every participant took two doses of the BNT162b2 or mRNA-1273 vaccine. Some 2.2 million PBMC per well were cultured with 10 IU/ml IL-2 and 7.5 to 10 ug/ml peptides. The data stem from a study of vaccination effects on CD4 cells after COVID-19. For the study at large: Post-vaccine draws lagged the second dose by a median of 72 days. General observations from the study: There was marked clonal contraction among infection- and vaccine-induced clones late after vaccination.

The repertoire was sequenced with immunoSEQ multiplex PCR; TCRdb's copy has only in-frame clones and lacks some. The data hold tens of thousands of clones, with roughly 73% observed a single time. The chain employs TRBV7-3 and TRBJ2-1; 12 positions agree with TRBD1. The specimen comprised CD4+ T cells from PBMCs cultured with HCoV-OC43 spike peptides, sampled after COVID-19 vaccination. Subset reported: HCoV-OC43 spike overlapping peptide pool stimulation. This TCR was recovered from a human donor who received a COVID-19 vaccine. In nucleotides, the CDR3 is TGTGCCAGCAGCTTGGGGACAGGGGGCTTATTTAGGGATGAGCAGTTCTTC. Its translation is CASSLGTGGLFRDEQFF.